This T cell receptor (beta chain) was recovered during a study of identical twins. V shed 10 bases and J 0 bases; nucleotides not matched to a gene: 10. Looked up from germline, CDR1 is ENHRY and CDR2 is SYGVKD. The CDR3 is 18 amino acids. TCRdb used MiXCR to reprocess the 5' RACE reads, holding one entry per CDR3 protein. There are a few hundred thousand distinct CDR3 sequences in the sample; just under 10% occur only once, and 2.5% to 3% lies in the top ten. This clonotype was counted between two and nine times. The sample was also reused in another study, on yellow fever vaccine responses in identical twins.

Specimen: PBMCs. This sequence was found in a woman younger than 30 in good health. The J gene is TRBJ2-6, the V gene TRBV10-3; 12 positions match TRBD2. The CDR3 sequence is CATRTSGAPASGANVLTF. The CDR3 bases are TGTGCCACTCGGACTAGCGGGGCCCCAGCCTCTGGGGCCAACGTCCTGACTTTC.